What follows is one T cell receptor beta chain and its context. The sample contains more than one DNA sequence encoding this CDR3. This CDR3 is built from 13 residues. Germline trimming cut 2 bases from V and 3 bases from J; bases unmatched to any gene: 1. Germline assignment: CDR1 SGHRS and CDR2 YFSETQ. These data are taken from a study of shared clonotypes between healthy human individuals. Background on the study: Each donor contributed plates that comprised three CD4 naive, three CD4 memory, two CD8 naive and one CD8 memory.

The method was immunoSEQ multiplex PCR; TCRdb's version includes in-frame clones alone and lacks a portion of them. This table holds about 380,000 clones, around 96% found once. The rearrangement uses TRBV5-1 and TRBJ2-5, with 7 bases identical to TRBD1. The receptor was isolated from a man younger than 45 in good health. Sequencing was carried out using memory CD8+ T cells sorted from blood. Regarding subset: CD45RO+ cells pooled with CCR7-negative TemRA cells. The CDR3 DNA follows: TGCGCCAGCAGCTTAGGGGGCGAAGAGACCCAGTACTTC. Translated: CASSLGGEETQYF.